This passage covers 15 T cell receptor beta chains from one sample sequenced in a study of cytomegalovirus exposure and HLA in healthy donors. The PCR was carried out with 60 Vbeta primers and 13 Jbeta primers. This table comes from immunoSEQ multiplex PCR, and its TCRdb copy is limited to in-frame clones, with some not included. The data hold about 120,000 clones, with over 80% observed a single time. Sequenced: PBMCs. Source of these receptors: a man aged 45 to 65 in good health and CMV-seronegative.

The rearrangement uses TRBV6-5 and TRBJ2-1; 8 positions agree with TRBD2. Germline V lookup: CDR1 MNHEY, CDR2 SVGAGI. V was clipped by 0 bases and J by 4 bases; unmatched bases: 5. This CDR3 spans 16 amino acids. The DNA for the CDR3 is TGTGCCAGCAGTTACTCACTTGGCGGGGGGTACAATGAGCAGTTCTTC. This encodes CASSYSLGGGYNEQFF.

In this sample, this clone turned up a few times. The chain joins TRBV29-1 to TRBJ1-1; 7 positions agree with TRBD1. CDR1 SQVTM and CDR2 ANQGSEA come from the germline V gene. With 7 bases clipped from V and 5 bases from J, the junction kept 13 bases outside the gene matches. The length of the CDR3 is 14 residues. CDR3 nucleotides: TGCAGCGCGCGTAGTGTAACAGGGGAAACTGAAGCTTTCTTT. Its translation: CSARSVTGETEAFF.

The J gene is TRBJ2-7, the V gene TRBV25-1, with 9 nucleotides matching TRBD1. Trimming at V came to 7 bases and at J to 5 bases, leaving 9 bases not matched to a gene. This CDR3 comprises 14 residues. Germline CDR1 MGHDK, CDR2 SYGVNS. The CDR3 sequence is CASTPGTGTHEQYF. In nucleotides, the CDR3 is TGTGCCAGCACCCCCGGGACAGGGACGCACGAGCAGTACTTC.

The chain couples TRBV5-6 to TRBJ1-4; weak D call: TRBD1 (5 bases). Germline CDR1 is SGHDT and CDR2 is YYEEEE. The V end lost 2 bases, the J end lost 2 bases, and 13 bases lay between the germline ends. This CDR3 has 16 amino acids. This CDR3 reads CASSLKVAGTNEKLFF. DNA for the CDR3: TGTGCCAGCAGCTTAAAGGTGGCAGGGACTAATGAAAAACTGTTTTTT.

The CDR3 spells CASSSPGQGLAGELFF. CDR3 in DNA: TGTGCCAGCAGTTCACCGGGACAGGGGTTGGCCGGGGAGCTGTTTTTT. The chain couples TRBV28 to TRBJ2-2; 10 bases align to TRBD1. The V segment lost 4 bases and the J segment 6 bases; nucleotides outside the gene matches: 8. The CDR3 has 16 amino acids. Germline CDR1 is MDHEN and CDR2 is SYDVKM.

The chain has TRBV7-9 and TRBJ2-1, with a tentative D call TRBD1 (5 bases). The CDR3 consists of 16 residues. Trimming shortened V by 5 bases and J by 6 bases, and 20 bases separated the two germline ends. Germline CDR1 reads SEHNR; CDR2 reads FQNEAQ (reference sequence). The CDR3 DNA reads as TGTGCCAGCAGCCCTCAGGACACCCGAGGTGGCAATGAGCAGTTCTTC. It yields the protein CASSPQDTRGGNEQFF.

This rearrangement joins TRBV5-4 to TRBJ2-7, with TRBD1 as a possible D gene (6 bases). CDR1 and CDR2 from the germline V gene are SGHNT and YYREEE (reference sequence). V lost 3 bases and J lost 0, with 13 bases in between. This CDR3 has 15 amino acids. Here the CDR3 DNA reads TGTGCCAGCAGCTCACAAGGGACACCCTCCTACGAGCAGTACTTC. It encodes CASSSQGTPSYEQYF.

This sequence joins TRBV27 and TRBJ1-5, with TRBD1 as a possible D gene (5 bases). The V end was cut by 6 bases, the J end by 2 bases, with 14 bases between. Germline CDR1 MNHEY, CDR2 SMNVEV (reference sequence). The length of the CDR3 is 15 residues. CDR3 DNA sequence: TGTGCCAGCAGCGTGGCGGGGGTCCGCAATCAGCCCCAGCATTTT. Its protein product is CASSVAGVRNQPQHF.

The genes are TRBV30 and TRBJ2-6; 11 bases fit TRBD1. The CDR3 sequence is 20 residues long. V lost 3 bases and J lost 0; bases outside the gene matches: 13. In germline, CDR1 is GTSNPN, CDR2 SVGIG (reference sequence). The DNA of the CDR3 is TGTGCCTGGAGCCTGGGGGACAGGGGGTTTCCGAGCTCTGGGGCCAACGTCCTGACTTTC. Translation gives CAWSLGDRGFPSSGANVLTF. Drawing the rest from reference TRBV30 and TRBJ2-6, the complete variable domain is SQTIHQWPATLVQPVGSPLSLECTVEGTSNPNLYWYRQAAGRGLQLLFYSVGIGQISSEVPQNLSASRPQDRQFILSSKKLLLSDSGFYLCAWSLGDRGFPSSGANVLTFGAGSRLTVL.

V usage is TRBV19 and J usage is TRBJ1-6, with 8 bases that match TRBD1. The CDR3 sequence is 17 residues long. CDR1 is LNHDA and CDR2 is SQIVND in the germline V gene (reference sequence). Losses at the gene ends were 6 bases for V and 8 bases for J; bases not matched to a gene: 15. The CDR3 spells CASRARQGASGDSPLHF. CDR3 nucleotide sequence: TGTGCCAGTAGAGCCCGGCAGGGGGCTAGCGGGGATTCACCCCTCCACTTT. Together with reference TRBV19 and TRBJ1-6, the CDR3 gives the full variable domain: DGGITQSPKYLFRKEGQNVTLSCEQNLNHDAMYWYRQDPGQGLRLIYYSQIVNDFQKGDIAEGYSVSREKKESFPLTVTSAQKNPTAFYLCASRARQGASGDSPLHFGNGTRLTVT.

Points on this clone: The germline gene is not matched at one end of the junction; a read error may be the cause. The chain carries TRBV28 and TRBJ1-5, with a weak D call TRBD1 (5 bases). CDR1 is MDHEN, CDR2 SYDVKM, per germline. CDR3 size: 14 residues. CDR3 region: CASSLGRGKQPQHF. In DNA form, the CDR3 reads TGTGCCAGCAGCCTAGGTCGGGGGAAGCAGCCCCAGCACTTT.

The chain is built from TRBV5-8 and TRBJ1-4; D uncertain. Trimming took 0 bases from V and 7 from J, leaving 10 bases between them. Germline-derived CDR1 and CDR2 are SGHTS and YDEGEE. This CDR3 comprises 14 residues. The CDR3 nucleotides read TGTGCCAGCAGCTTGGACCAGGCAGGTGAAAAACTGTTTTTT. Its protein is CASSLDQAGEKLFF.

The V gene is TRBV30, the J gene TRBJ1-2; D gene unclear. Germline lookup yields CDR1 GTSNPN and CDR2 SVGIG (reference sequence). The CDR3 spans 15 residues. The V end was cut by 0 bases, the J end by 7 bases, with 18 bases between. The CDR3 here is CAWSVLPSGLGGYTF. CDR3 sequence (DNA): TGTGCCTGGAGTGTACTTCCCTCGGGATTAGGTGGCTACACCTTC.

Only one count was recorded for this clone. The rearrangement joins TRBV5-1 to TRBJ2-5; 9 bases line up with TRBD1. Germline V lookup: CDR1 SGHRS, CDR2 YFSETQ. The CDR3 is made up of 13 amino acids. Trimming removed 4 bases from V and 5 bases from J; junction bases left unmatched: 3. The CDR3 reads CASSQGQGETQYF. The CDR3 region has the DNA TGCGCCAGCAGCCAAGGACAGGGGGAGACCCAGTACTTC.

The chain employs TRBV11-2 and TRBJ2-5, with a tentative D call TRBD2 (5 bases). The length of the CDR3 is 16 residues. Germline CDR1 SGHAT, CDR2 FQNNGV. Trimming took 5 bases from V and 1 from J, leaving 17 bases between them. The CDR3 is CASSLLGIGGQETQYF. The CDR3 bases are TGTGCCAGCAGCCTCCTAGGTATTGGAGGCCAAGAGACCCAGTACTTC.